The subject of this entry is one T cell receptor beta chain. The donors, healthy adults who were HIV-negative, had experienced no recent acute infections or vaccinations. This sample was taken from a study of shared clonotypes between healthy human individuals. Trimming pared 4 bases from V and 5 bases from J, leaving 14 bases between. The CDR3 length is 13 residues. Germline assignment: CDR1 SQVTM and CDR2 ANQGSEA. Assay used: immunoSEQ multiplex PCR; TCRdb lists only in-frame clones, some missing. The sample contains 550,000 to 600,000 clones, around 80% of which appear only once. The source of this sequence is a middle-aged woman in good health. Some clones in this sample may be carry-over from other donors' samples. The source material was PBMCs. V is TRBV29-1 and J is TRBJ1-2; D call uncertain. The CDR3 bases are TGCAGCGTTGTGAAAAGGGTGGGGTATGGCTACACCTTC. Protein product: CSVVKRVGYGYTF.